Below are 30 T cell receptor beta chains sequenced from a single sample in a study of early T cells in non-severe SARS-CoV-2 infection. One entry per CDR3 protein results from TCRdb running MiXCR on the 5' RACE reads. The repertoire holds 50,000 to 65,000 distinct CDR3 sequences, with 20% to 25% as singletons. Sequencing used whole blood, obtained at baseline. The receptors shown here come from an adult who was a healthcare worker with PCR-confirmed SARS-CoV-2 infection or an uninfected control (not recorded which).

This clonotype has a handful of counts. This chain uses TRBV7-9 with TRBJ1-1; D unclear. Germline CDR1 SEHNR, CDR2 FQNEAQ (reference sequence). CDR3 length equals 13 residues. V lost 5 bases and J lost 4, with 11 bases in between. The CDR3 loop is CASSNSLGTEAFF. CDR3 sequence (DNA): TGTGCCAGCAGCAATTCCCTTGGCACTGAAGCTTTCTTT.

This clonotype was seen a few times. V is TRBV2 and J is TRBJ2-2; D may be TRBD2 (6 bases). There are 14 residues in the CDR3. Trimming left V 4 bases short and J 6 bases short, with 12 bases between. Germline V gives CDR1 SNHLY, CDR2 FYNNEI. CDR3 in amino acids: CASSGAGRAGELFF. CDR3 DNA: TGTGCCAGCAGTGGGGCGGGACGAGCCGGGGAGCTGTTTTTT.

This clonotype was seen more than once but under ten times. The chain joins TRBV29-1 to TRBJ1-1; D is undetermined. Germline values: CDR1 SQVTM, CDR2 ANQGSEA. Trimming pared 4 bases from V and 6 bases from J, leaving 9 bases between. The CDR3 has 11 amino acids. This CDR3 reads CSVGPEAEAFF. The CDR3 DNA sequence: TGCAGCGTTGGTCCGGAGGCTGAAGCTTTCTTT.

V and J are TRBV20-1 and TRBJ1-4; 7 nucleotides align to TRBD1. J lost 11 bases, V lost 2 bases, and 14 bases had no gene match. The CDR3 runs 15 residues. Germline CDR1 is DFQATT and CDR2 is SNEGSKA (reference sequence). The DNA for the CDR3 is TGCAGTGCTAGAAAAGCCATAGACAGGGCAGATAAACTGTTTTTT. Translated, it gives CSARKAIDRADKLFF.

This clonotype was counted only a few times. The CDR3 here is CASSPGRPSYEQYF. The DNA of the CDR3 is TGTGCCAGCTCCCCGGGACGTCCCTCCTACGAGCAGTACTTC. V usage is TRBV18 and J usage is TRBJ2-7, with D tentatively TRBD1 or TRBD2 (5 bases each). V was shortened by 6 bases and J by 0 bases, with 12 bases between the two germline ends. The CDR3 runs 14 residues. The V gene's germline CDR1 is KGHSH and CDR2 LQKENI.

This clonotype was observed a handful of times. This sequence joins TRBV9 and TRBJ2-1; 8 nucleotides agree with TRBD2. Germline CDR1 is SGDLS and CDR2 is YYNGEE. This CDR3 contains 17 residues. J lost 4 bases, V lost 0 bases, and 9 bases had no gene match. The CDR3 loop reads CASSVALKRGYYNEQFF. The CDR3, as DNA: TGTGCCAGCAGCGTAGCTCTTAAGCGGGGGTATTACAATGAGCAGTTCTTC.

This clonotype was seen a handful of times. The chain uses TRBV10-3 and TRBJ1-2; weak D call: TRBD1 (5 bases). This CDR3 is built from 15 residues. The germline V and J ends were trimmed by 4 bases and 4 bases, with 16 bases remaining between them. The germline V gene encodes CDR1 ENHRY and CDR2 SYGVKD. The CDR3 coding sequence is TGTGCCATCAGTGGAGACAGTCTGACCCCCTATGGCTACACCTTC. Translated, it gives CAISGDSLTPYGYTF.

Many counts were recorded for this clonotype. V is TRBV7-2 and J is TRBJ2-5, with D tentatively TRBD1 or TRBD2 (5 bases each). Trimming removed 5 bases at V and 5 bases at J, with 12 bases between. CDR1 is SGHTA, CDR2 FQGNSA, per germline. There are 13 residues in the CDR3. The CDR3, as DNA: TGTGCCAGCAGCCTAAACTGGGGGGAGACCCAGTACTTC. Its translation is CASSLNWGETQYF. Supplemented by reference TRBV7-2 and TRBJ2-5, the full variable domain reads GAGVSQSPSNKVTEKGKDVELRCDPISGHTALYWYRQSLGQGLEFLIYFQGNSAPDKSGLPSDRFSAERTGGSVSTLTIQRTQQEDSAVYLCASSLNWGETQYFGPGTRLLVL.

This rearrangement joins TRBV27 to TRBJ1-5, with D possibly being TRBD1 (5 bases). In germline, CDR1 is MNHEY, CDR2 SMNVEV (reference sequence). The CDR3 totals 15 residues. Trimming pared 5 bases from V and 0 bases from J, leaving 11 bases between. The CDR3 bases are TGTGCCAGCAGTCGAAGGGGATATAGCAATCAGCCCCAGCATTTT. This encodes CASSRRGYSNQPQHF.

A single count supports this clonotype. The chain carries TRBV7-9 and TRBJ2-5; weak D call: TRBD1 (5 bases). CDR3 size: 15 residues. The germline V and J ends were trimmed by 6 bases and 1 base, with 15 bases remaining between them. CDR1 and CDR2 (germline): SEHNR, FQNEAQ (reference sequence). The CDR3: CASSLRSGIQETQYF. Here the CDR3 DNA reads TGTGCCAGCAGTTTGCGGTCAGGGATCCAAGAGACCCAGTACTTC.

A few counts support this clonotype. The chain links TRBV20-1 to TRBJ1-1; tentative D call: TRBD1 (5 bases). Trimming left V 4 bases short and J 11 bases short, with 14 bases between. This CDR3 contains 11 residues. Germline V gives CDR1 DFQATT, CDR2 SNEGSKA (reference sequence). Here the CDR3 DNA reads TGCAGTGCTAAACTCCGGGACGGGGCTTTCTTT. Translated, it gives CSAKLRDGAFF.

The chain employs TRBV2 and TRBJ2-3; tentative D call: TRBD1 (6 bases). The germline V gene encodes CDR1 SNHLY and CDR2 FYNNEI. The CDR3 is 13 residues long. Trimming pared 7 bases from V and 4 bases from J, leaving 12 bases between. CDR3 DNA sequence: TGTGCCAGCAAGGGGGACCTGCCAGATACGCAGTATTTT. It yields the protein CASKGDLPDTQYF. Combining the CDR3 with reference TRBV2 and TRBJ2-3 gives the whole variable domain EPEVTQTPSHQVTQMGQEVILRCVPISNHLYFYWYRQILGQKVEFLVSFYNNEISEKSEIFDDQFSVERPDGSNFTLKIRSTKLEDSAMYFCASKGDLPDTQYFGPGTRLTVL.

This clonotype has a handful of counts. The genes are TRBV5-1 and TRBJ2-3; D might be TRBD1 or TRBD2, each matching 5 bases. The germline V and J ends were trimmed by 0 bases and 0 bases, with 11 bases remaining between them. Germline V gene sequence: CDR1 SGHRS, CDR2 YFSETQ. The CDR3 length is 16 residues. CDR3 amino acids: CASSLGDDPSTDTQYF. The CDR3 DNA reads as TGCGCCAGCAGCTTGGGGGACGACCCAAGCACAGATACGCAGTATTTT. Looking up the rest from reference TRBV5-1 and TRBJ2-3 gives the full variable domain: KAGVTQTPRYLIKTRGQQVTLSCSPISGHRSVSWYQQTPGQGLQFLFEYFSETQRNKGNFPGRFSGRQFSNSRSEMNVSTLELGDSALYLCASSLGDDPSTDTQYFGPGTRLTVL.

CDR3 nucleotides: TGTGCCAGCAGAACTAGCGGGGTGTACACAGATACGCAGTATTTT. Translating gives CASRTSGVYTDTQYF. J is TRBJ2-3 and V is TRBV12-3 or TRBV12-4; 10 bases fit TRBD2. There are 15 residues in the CDR3. Trimming cost V 6 bases and J 2 bases; bases outside gene matches: 5.

This clonotype was counted many times. DNA for the CDR3: TGTGCCAGCGGGACTAGTGCCTACGAGCAGTACTTC. It translates to CASGTSAYEQYF. The gene calls are TRBV3-1 and TRBJ2-7, with 8 bases lining up with TRBD2. The trim removed 8 bases at V and 2 bases at J, leaving 2 bases unmatched. The CDR3 extends over 12 amino acids. Germline loops: CDR1 LGHDT, CDR2 YNNKEL (reference sequence).

The chain recombines TRBV3-1 with TRBJ2-3; D unclear. The V and J ends lost 1 base and 8 bases respectively, with 7 bases between them. Looked up from germline, CDR1 is LGHDT and CDR2 is YNNKEL (reference sequence). CDR3 length: 12 amino acids. The CDR3 loop reads CASSQGFGTQYF. CDR3 nucleotide sequence: TGTGCCAGCAGCCAAGGGTTCGGTACGCAGTATTTT.

This clonotype was counted a few times. The gene calls are TRBV20-1 and TRBJ1-6, with TRBD1 matching over 11 bases. Germline CDR1 is DFQATT and CDR2 is SNEGSKA (reference sequence). CDR3 size: 14 residues. V was clipped by 2 bases and J by 9 bases; unmatched bases: 3. The CDR3 sequence is CSARTGTGGSPLHF. The CDR3 DNA sequence: TGCAGTGCTAGAACCGGGACAGGGGGTTCACCCCTCCACTTT.

The J gene is TRBJ2-6, the V gene TRBV9; D ambiguous. In germline, CDR1 is SGDLS, CDR2 YYNGEE. This CDR3 comprises 15 residues. V was pared by 3 bases and J by 0 bases, with 7 bases between. CDR3 region: CASSASTSGANVLTF. In DNA, the CDR3 is TGTGCCAGCAGCGCCTCGACCTCTGGGGCCAACGTCCTGACTTTC.

The chain employs TRBV2 and TRBJ1-3; unclear D gene. V dropped 5 bases and J dropped 0 bases, with 2 bases sitting between them. The CDR3 extends over 12 amino acids. In germline, CDR1 is SNHLY, CDR2 FYNNEI. Here the CDR3 reads CASSFSGNTIYF. CDR3 bases: TGTGCCAGCAGTTTCTCTGGAAACACCATATATTTT.

This chain uses TRBV18 with TRBJ2-7; a weak D match, TRBD1 (6 bases). Looked up from germline, CDR1 is KGHSH and CDR2 is LQKENI. V was clipped by 5 bases and J by 2 bases, with 16 bases between them. This CDR3 is built from 15 residues. CDR3 region: CASSYAPGQTYEQYF. CDR3 nucleotide sequence: TGTGCCAGCTCATACGCCCCAGGACAGACCTACGAGCAGTACTTC.

This clonotype was counted only a few times. The chain employs TRBV12-3 or TRBV12-4 and TRBJ1-1; D not certain. With 3 bases removed from V and 10 bases from J, the gap between germline ends came to 18 bases. This CDR3 has 14 residues. The CDR3 protein is CASSFQHKEAAAFF. In DNA form, the CDR3 reads TGTGCCAGCAGTTTCCAGCATAAGGAGGCCGCAGCTTTCTTT.

The rearrangement uses TRBV5-4 and TRBJ1-1, with 7 positions matching TRBD1. This CDR3 comprises 19 residues. The V gene end was trimmed by 0 bases and the J gene end by 1 base; junction bases not matched to a gene: 15. CDR1 and CDR2 from the germline V gene are SGHNT and YYREEE (reference sequence). For the CDR3, the DNA is TGTGCCAGCAGCTTGGCCCGTGGAGGGGGCTTTCCGGGGAACACTGAAGCTTTCTTT. It is translated as CASSLARGGGFPGNTEAFF.

This clonotype has more than one count but fewer than ten. The chain has TRBV10-3 and TRBJ2-5; D not resolved. Germline-derived CDR1 and CDR2 are ENHRY and SYGVKD. The germline V and J ends were trimmed by 8 bases and 1 base, with 11 bases remaining between them. The CDR3 is 13 amino acids. DNA of the CDR3: TGTGCCATCTCTCGGACGGGCCAAGAGACCCAGTACTTC. Translated: CAISRTGQETQYF.

The chain recombines TRBV10-3 with TRBJ1-1; a weak D match, TRBD1 (6 bases). Trimming left V 2 bases short and J 6 bases short, with 16 bases between. Germline assignment: CDR1 ENHRY and CDR2 SYGVKD. This CDR3 has 15 amino acids. CDR3 bases: TGTGCCATCAGTGAGATAATACAGGGACGGGCTGAAGCTTTCTTT. This sequence encodes CAISEIIQGRAEAFF.

This clonotype was detected ten times or more. The chain couples TRBV7-9 to TRBJ2-1; a possible D gene is TRBD1 (6 bases). CDR1 is SEHNR and CDR2 is FQNEAQ in the germline V gene (reference sequence). V was cut by 5 bases and J by 4 bases, with 12 bases left in between. CDR3 size: 14 residues. The CDR3 DNA reads as TGTGCCAGCAGCGGACAGAGAACTTACAATGAGCAGTTCTTC. This translates into CASSGQRTYNEQFF.

This clonotype was counted only a few times. The gene calls are TRBV20-1 and TRBJ1-2; D gene unclear. Between the trimmed V and J ends, which lost 2 bases and 3 bases, there was a span of 16 bases. Germline V CDR1 and CDR2: DFQATT, SNEGSKA (reference sequence). The CDR3 is 15 amino acids. CDR3 sequence: CSARSPRPPYYGYTF. CDR3 nucleotide sequence: TGCAGTGCTAGATCCCCCAGGCCCCCTTACTATGGCTACACCTTC.

This clonotype has only a few counts. This sequence joins TRBV20-1 and TRBJ2-4; D is ambiguous. The germline V and J ends were trimmed by 1 base and 1 base, with 11 bases remaining between them. Germline assignment: CDR1 DFQATT and CDR2 SNEGSKA (reference sequence). The CDR3 runs 15 residues. In nucleotides, the CDR3 is TGCAGTGCTAGAGTCGGAACCGTGGCCAAAAACATTCAGTACTTC. Residues: CSARVGTVAKNIQYF.

The CDR3 loop reads CATRGTGANVLTF. The CDR3 DNA is TGTGCCACCCGCGGCACCGGGGCCAACGTCCTGACTTTC. The J gene is TRBJ2-6, the V gene TRBV15; D not resolved. The V gene's germline CDR1 is LNHNV and CDR2 YYDKDF (reference sequence). The CDR3 has 13 amino acids. V lost 8 bases and J lost 4, with 9 bases in between. The full variable domain, rest sourced from reference TRBV15 and TRBJ2-6, is DAMVIQNPRYQVTQFGKPVTLSCSQTLNHNVMYWYQQKSSQAPKLLFHYYDKDFNNEADTPDNFQSRRPNTSFCFLDIRSPGLGDTAMYLCATRGTGANVLTFGAGSRLTVL.

The chain carries TRBV10-3 and TRBJ2-3; 7 bases fit TRBD1. The CDR3 is 14 residues long. The V segment lost 8 bases and the J segment 2 bases; nucleotides outside the gene matches: 7. From germline, CDR1 is ENHRY and CDR2 SYGVKD. For the CDR3, the DNA is TGTGCCATCGGTTCGGACAGGCTCACAGATACGCAGTATTTT. Protein: CAIGSDRLTDTQYF.

The chain couples TRBV9 to TRBJ2-5, with D perhaps matching TRBD1 (6 bases). Germline assignment: CDR1 SGDLS and CDR2 YYNGEE. CDR3 length: 15 residues. V lost 0 bases to trimming and J lost 5 bases, with 14 bases between them. DNA for the CDR3: TGTGCCAGCAGCGTAGCCTTGGCAGGGGCTGAGACCCAGTACTTC. It yields the protein CASSVALAGAETQYF. The complete variable domain, with remaining parts taken from reference TRBV9 and TRBJ2-5, reads DSGVTQTPKHLITATGQRVTLRCSPRSGDLSVYWYQQSLDQGLQFLIQYYNGEERAKGNILERFSAQQFPDLHSELNLSSLELGDSALYFCASSVALAGAETQYFGPGTRLLVL.